These 12 T cell receptor beta chains were all obtained from the same sample, sequenced in a study of cytomegalovirus exposure and HLA in healthy donors. In the PCR, 60 Vbeta and 13 Jbeta primers were used. Measured with immunoSEQ multiplex PCR; TCRdb has only the in-frame clones, and not every one. The repertoire holds 150,000 to 200,000 clones, with roughly 75% as singletons. Sequencing was done on a sample of PBMCs. The receptors stem from a woman aged 40 to 50 in good health and CMV-seropositive.

The chain recombines TRBV7-9 with TRBJ2-2; the match to TRBD2 covers 11 bases. CDR3 length: 15 amino acids. V was pared by 5 bases and J by 4 bases, with 3 bases of the junction left unmatched. Germline V gene data show CDR1 as SEHNR and CDR2 as FQNEAQ (reference sequence). In DNA form, the CDR3 reads TGTGCCAGCAGCGCCGGGACTAGCGGCACCGGGGAGCTGTTTTTT. Protein: CASSAGTSGTGELFF. Filled out from reference TRBV7-9 and TRBJ2-2, the complete variable domain reads DTGVSQNPRHKITKRGQNVTFRCDPISEHNRLYWYRQTLGQGPEFLTYFQNEAQLEKSRLLSDRFSAERPKGSFSTLEIQRTEQGDSAMYLCASSAGTSGTGELFFGEGSRLTVL.

V is TRBV6-1 and J is TRBJ2-2, with 11 bases that match TRBD1. The CDR3 runs 15 residues. Germline V gene lookup returns CDR1 MNHNS and CDR2 SASEGT. The trim removed 7 bases at V and 5 bases at J, leaving 6 bases unmatched. As DNA, the CDR3 is TGTGCCAGCACCTGGGACAGGGGGTTTACCGGGGAGCTGTTTTTT. This translates into CASTWDRGFTGELFF.

The chain has TRBV6-5 and TRBJ1-2; the D is unclear. V dropped 5 bases and J dropped 9 bases, with 13 bases sitting between them. CDR1 is MNHEY and CDR2 is SVGAGI in the germline V gene. CDR3 length: 12 residues. In DNA form, the CDR3 reads TGTGCCAGCAGTGCATACTCTATGCGCTACACCTTC. This codes for CASSAYSMRYTF.

CDR3: CAWSRGRDQPQHF. The DNA of the CDR3 is TGTGCCTGGAGCCGGGGGAGGGACCAGCCCCAGCATTTT. The chain links TRBV30 to TRBJ1-5; TRBD1 is a possible D gene (5 bases). Germline V gives CDR1 GTSNPN, CDR2 SVGIG (reference sequence). The germline V and J ends were trimmed by 3 bases and 7 bases, with 13 bases remaining between them. This CDR3 is 13 amino acids long.

Regarding this clone: A read error may account for a junction end that differs from germline. V gene TRBV7-9 combines with J gene TRBJ1-4; D is ambiguous. The CDR3 is 15 amino acids. Germline loops: CDR1 SEHNR, CDR2 FQNEAQ (reference sequence). DNA of the CDR3: TGTTCCAGCAGCTTAGTCGGGGTGTTCGAGGAAAAACTGTTTTTT. This gives the protein CSSSLVGVFEEKLFF.

To note about this clone: The same CDR3 arises from other DNA sequences in this sample as well. The genes are TRBV5-1 and TRBJ2-7, with 9 positions matching TRBD1. The CDR3 loop spans 14 amino acids. Germline V CDR1 and CDR2: SGHRS, YFSETQ. Germline trimming cut 0 bases from V and 6 bases from J; bases unmatched to any gene: 4. CDR3 protein: CASSLGDRVSEQYF. CDR3 DNA: TGCGCCAGCAGCTTGGGGGACAGGGTCAGCGAGCAGTACTTC.

CDR3 nucleotide sequence: TGCGCCAGCGGGGGGAACGGCTACACCTTC. As protein: CASGGNGYTF. The chain has TRBV5-1 and TRBJ1-2; maybe TRBD1 (5 bases). Germline assignment: CDR1 SGHRS and CDR2 YFSETQ. The CDR3 loop spans 10 amino acids. Trimming pared 7 bases from V and 8 bases from J, leaving 9 bases between.

V gene TRBV5-6 combines with J gene TRBJ2-7; 7 positions agree with TRBD1. The germline CDR1 and CDR2 sequences are SGHDT and YYEEEE. V lost 5 bases to trimming and J lost 3 bases; unmatched junction nucleotides: 5. This CDR3 region has 13 residues. The CDR3 loop reads CASSRQGNYEQYF. The CDR3, as DNA: TGTGCCAGCAGTAGACAGGGAAACTACGAGCAGTACTTC.

The chain has TRBV7-2 and TRBJ2-3, with D possibly TRBD2 on 6 matching bases. Germline V gives CDR1 SGHTA, CDR2 FQGNSA. This CDR3 has 15 amino acids. V was clipped by 1 base and J by 5 bases, with 13 bases between them. The CDR3 loop is CASSLVASERDTQYF. CDR3 in DNA: TGTGCCAGCAGCTTAGTGGCTAGCGAAAGAGATACGCAGTATTTT.

The table lists this clone with a count of one. The chain uses TRBV29-1 and TRBJ2-3; TRBD2 aligns across 12 bases. The CDR3 is made up of 12 amino acids. The germline CDR1 and CDR2 sequences are SQVTM and ANQGSEA. J was trimmed by 8 bases and V by 6 bases; bases with no gene match: 3. Written as DNA, the CDR3 is TGCAGCGTGACTAGCGGGAGTCTTACGCAGTATTTT. It yields the protein CSVTSGSLTQYF.

CDR3 nucleotides: TGCGCCAGCAGTTTAGCGCCGGGACAGGGGGAGACCCAGTACTTC. Translated, it gives CASSLAPGQGETQYF. V gene TRBV5-1 combines with J gene TRBJ2-5; 10 bases fit TRBD1. CDR1 SGHRS and CDR2 YFSETQ come from the germline V gene. The CDR3 consists of 15 residues. Unmatched junction bases numbered 9, after V lost 5 bases and J lost 5 bases.

The J gene is TRBJ2-7, the V gene TRBV4-1; 11 bases map to TRBD2. CDR1 and CDR2 from the germline V gene are MGHRA and YSYEKL. V shed 3 bases and J 3 bases; nucleotides not matched to a gene: 4. This CDR3 spans 15 amino acids. The CDR3 loop is CASSHHGTSGYEQYF. The CDR3 nucleotides read TGCGCCAGCAGCCACCACGGGACTAGCGGCTACGAGCAGTACTTC.